This entry concerns a single TCR beta chain. Its antigen remains unknown. Though probably carrying unrecorded immune exposures, donors were nominally healthy at sampling. Researchers ran the PCR with 60 Vbeta and 13 Jbeta primers. Authors' analysis steps: A follow-up analysis tallied 60 million to 85 million unique TCR beta chains, roughly 9.9 million shared. The table came from immunoSEQ multiplex PCR; TCRdb's copy has only in-frame clones and leaves some out. V, J and clone size derive from that table, while D and trimming were established from the DNA sequence. In the table there are around 72,000 clones, 60% to 75% of which are singletons. Germline assignment: CDR1 SGHTA and CDR2 FQGTGA. This CDR3 spans 16 amino acids. The J segment lost 3 bases and the V segment lost 2 bases, leaving 8 bases of the junction unmatched. This entry is derived from a study of cytomegalovirus exposure and HLA in healthy donors.

Whole-study findings and limits: Cytomegalovirus status was reportedly diagnosed by the classifier with high sensitivity and specificity.

The specimen sequenced was PBMCs. The genes are TRBV7-3 and TRBJ2-7; 9 nucleotides align to TRBD1. The clonotype comes from a man aged 35 to 55 in good health and CMV-seropositive. The CDR3 is CASSLVAPTGGYEQYF. The DNA of the CDR3 is TGTGCCAGCAGCTTAGTGGCCCCGACAGGGGGCTACGAGCAGTACTTC.